The rows below give T cell receptor beta chains drawn from one sample of a study of OX40 agonist ivuxolimab in advanced cancers. The data were produced by immunoSEQ multiplex PCR, yet TCRdb's version contains in-frame clones alone and is incomplete. The sample has about 94,000 clones, about nine tenths seen once. The source was CD4+ or CD8+ T cells sorted from blood, collected in a trial of the OX40 agonist ivuxolimab. These receptors were taken from an adult with an advanced solid tumor such as melanoma, head and neck, liver or kidney cancer. The CDR3 runs from the conserved cysteine through the conserved F or W.

>TRBV30
CAWDSASTDTQYF
>TRBV19
CASSINPGGSTDTQYF
>TRBV9
CASSVVPSGNTEAFF
>TRBV4-2
CASSQVSGTGSGANVLTF
>TRBV4-2
CASSQLALTPNYGYTF
>TRBV27
CASSLWGTHEQYF
>TRBV6-5
CASSIAGPPGGELFF
>TRBV5-1
CASSGSRVPGELFF
>TRBV18
CASSPPVGAGLGEQYF
>TRBV5-4
CASSLANGAGELFF
>TRBV18
CASRTDSNQPQHF
>TRBV11-2
CASSPATGRDTEAFF
>TRBV6-1
CASFNRGPYGYTF
>TRBV14
CASSQEVGRVGSYEQYF
>TRBV27
CASSLTGEGNQPQHF
>TRBV20-1
CSTSQGNEQFF
>TRBV11-2
CASSFTTVGRGSGNTIYF
>TRBV27
CATRGVFSPLHF
>TRBV5-4
CASSFRSSGTDTQYF
>TRBV4-1
CASSQGGRGYTEAFF
>TRBV6-6
CASSQNQPQHF
>TRBV7-9
CASSGRGNEKLFF
>TRBV5-1
CASSLDPGFQETQYF
>TRBV7-9
CASSLVGGVHSSYEQYF
>TRBV5-8
CASRPGTSGGGHGTQYF
>TRBV7-9
CASSLARVTEAFF
>TRBV19
CASRTPASGGYTF
>TRBV4-2
CASSQLGSGANVLTF
>TRBV9
CASSVGSGRVSSYNEQFF
>TRBV7-2
CASSVLGELFF
>TRBV6-5
CASRRQGGDQPQHF
>TRBV2
CASSPGFEAFF
>TRBV7-2
CASRAGDYEQYF
>TRBV6-4
CASVRGGGGPYNEQFF
>TRBV27
CASSFRDNTEAFF
>TRBV6-5
CASSYSGRPEETQYF
>TRBV4-1
CASSQDWGISGNTIYF
>TRBV4-1
CASSQDGGGSYNEQFF
>TRBV19
CASRDRDTEAFF
>TRBV12-5
CASGLGDTGELFF
>TRBV5-3
CARSWIQEGNVETQYF